This T cell receptor (beta chain) was recovered during a study of identical twins (TCRdb year 2016). Concerning the study at large: The study deep-sequenced TCR alpha and beta repertoires from monozygotic twins, unrelated adults of various ages and cord blood to test whether fetal clonotypes persist. Replicate twin experiments were performed at different times using different library preparation protocols to rule out contamination. General study outcomes and caveats: Compared with coincidental sharing between unrelated individuals, out-of-frame TCR alpha sequences shared between twins showed an excess of sequences with low generation probability. Recombination models systematically underestimated out-of-frame TCR alpha sharing in monozygotic twins but agreed with sharing between unrelated individuals. Zero-insertion analyses could be partly confounded by invariant T cells such as MAIT and iNKT, although diverse VJ usage argued against such confounding for most clonotypes. Because the same donors could not be followed over many years, conclusions were based on cross-sectional statistical analysis. Excess twin sharing in beta out-of-frame sequences was weaker because fewer shared sequences lowered the signal-to-noise ratio. Fewer insertions were carried by abundant cord blood beta clonotypes, a similar but weaker trend appeared in young adult naive repertoires, and no such trend appeared in memory repertoires.

The library came from 5' RACE. Instrument on record: Illumina HiSeq 2000. A universal primer binding site was introduced by template switching, and a unique molecular identifier was present in the final cDNA, enabling accurate counting of TCR cDNA molecules. Specific primers in the conserved constant-segment region were used to synthesize first-strand cDNA for the TCR alpha and beta chains. To control for contamination, every cDNA library was double barcoded, receiving both a SMART-Mk sample barcode and Illumina barcodes. TruSeq adapter sequences, together with Illumina sample barcodes, were added in two successive PCR steps. The Illumina HiSeq platform was used with custom primers to sequence TCR alpha and beta cDNA libraries. The authors' pipeline ran thus. MiGEC processed the raw reads to extract unique molecular identifiers, while MiXCR was used to determine the CDR3 positions. Recombination models were inferred per individual with the repgenHMM and IGoR tools using an EM algorithm. Shared clonotype analysis was performed with the tcR package in R, normalizing sharing by the product of cloneset sizes. Out-of-frame nonproductive sequences were analyzed to study raw recombination free of thymic and clonal selection effects. The public reads were reanalyzed by TCRdb: fastp trimming at Q25, MiXCR alignment, in-frame beta chains only. Under each unique CDR3 protein, matching rows form one entry showing the most common genes and DNA. The V and J calls here are based on TCRdb, not the publication. This sample holds some 330,000 distinct CDR3 sequences; 7% to 9.5% were observed only once. 8% to 10% of the sample is taken by the ten largest.

Looking up the germline V gene (reference sequence) yields CDR1 DFQATT and CDR2 SNEGSKA. V drops 6 bases and J drops 6 bases, leaving 11 bases in between. From its cysteine to its phenylalanine, the CDR3 spans 11 amino acids. The DNA shown is the 33-base CDR3, in frame from base 1. This clonotype has just a few counts. Its cognate antigen has yet to be identified. Base qualities are not at hand, and no much larger clone is one base apart. Only healthy Caucasian donors were included. The study also sequenced three unrelated non-twin adults: a male aged 18 to 29, a male aged 50 to 59 and a female aged 50 to 59. Miltenyi CD45RO+ enrichment and human naive T-cell isolation kits were used to isolate memory (CD45RO+) and naive T cells from PBMC.

Sequences were obtained from naive T cells sorted from blood. Reading the label with the study, this specimen's cell subset or site is: cells isolated with a human naive T-cell isolation kit. The sequence derives from a woman aged 45-59 years in good health. The V gene is TRBV20-1 and the J gene is TRBJ1-1, with the D gene too uncertain to name. Read as DNA, the sequence is TGCAGTGCGTCCCAGCGAGCTGAAGCTTTCTTT. It translates to CSASQRAEAFF.